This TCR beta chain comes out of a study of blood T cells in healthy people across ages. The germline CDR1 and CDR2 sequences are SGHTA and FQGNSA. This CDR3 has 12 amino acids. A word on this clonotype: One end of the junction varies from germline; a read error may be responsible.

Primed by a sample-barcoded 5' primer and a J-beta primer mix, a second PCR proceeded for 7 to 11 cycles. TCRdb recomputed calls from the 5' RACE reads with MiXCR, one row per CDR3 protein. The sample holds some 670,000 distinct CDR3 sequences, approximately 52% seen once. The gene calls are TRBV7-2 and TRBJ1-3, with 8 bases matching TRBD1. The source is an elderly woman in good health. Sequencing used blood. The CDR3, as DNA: TGTGCCAGCGGCTTTCGGACAGGGCACATATATTTT. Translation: CASGFRTGHIYF.